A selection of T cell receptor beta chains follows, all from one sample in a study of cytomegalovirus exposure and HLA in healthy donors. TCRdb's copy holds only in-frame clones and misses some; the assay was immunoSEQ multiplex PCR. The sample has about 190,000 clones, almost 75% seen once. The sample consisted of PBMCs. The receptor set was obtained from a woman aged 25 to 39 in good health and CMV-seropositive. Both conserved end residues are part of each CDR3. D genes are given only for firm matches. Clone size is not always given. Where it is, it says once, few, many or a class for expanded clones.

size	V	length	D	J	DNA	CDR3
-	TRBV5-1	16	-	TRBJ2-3	TGCGCCAGCAGCCCGGGGGAGACGCGGCCCGCAGATACGCAGTATTTT	CASSPGETRPADTQYF
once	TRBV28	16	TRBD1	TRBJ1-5	TGTGCCAGCAGTTTCCGGACAGGGACTAGCAATCAGCCCCAGCATTTT	CASSFRTGTSNQPQHF
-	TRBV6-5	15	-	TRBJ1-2	TGTGCCAGCAGTTACTCTGGGCAGGGGAGAGGCGGCTACACCTTC	CASSYSGQGRGGYTF
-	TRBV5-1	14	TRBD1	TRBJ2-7	TGCGCCAGCAGCTGGGGACAGGGGGACTACGAGCAGTACTTC	CASSWGQGDYEQYF
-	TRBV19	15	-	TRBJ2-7	TGTGCCAGTAGCCCTGGGACACCCGGTCTCGACGAGCAGTACTTC	CASSPGTPGLDEQYF
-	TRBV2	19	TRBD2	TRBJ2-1	TGTGCCAGCAGGAGCCGGACTTTCGATGCAAGCGGGAGGAGACATGAGCAGTTCTTC	CASRSRTFDASGRRHEQFF
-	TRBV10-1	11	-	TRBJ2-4	TGCGCCAGCAGTGACAGTAACATTCAGTACTTC	CASSDSNIQYF
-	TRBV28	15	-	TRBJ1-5	TGTGCCAGCAGTTTCATAGGGGGAGTGAATCAGCCCCAGCATTTT	CASSFIGGVNQPQHF
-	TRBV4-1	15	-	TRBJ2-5	TGCGCCAGCAGCCAAGGCGAAGCGGGCCAAGAGACCCAGTACTTC	CASSQGEAGQETQYF
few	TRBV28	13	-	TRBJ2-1	TGTGCCAGCAGTTCCGGGGTGCTCAATGAGCAGTTCTTC	CASSSGVLNEQFF
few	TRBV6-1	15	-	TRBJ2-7	TGTGCCTCGCGGATCGACGGGATGAGCTCCTACGAGCAGTACTTC	CASRIDGMSSYEQYF
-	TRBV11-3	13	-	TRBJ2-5	TGTGCCAGCAGCTTAGACGGGATACAGACCCAGTACTTC	CASSLDGIQTQYF
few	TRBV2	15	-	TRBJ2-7	TGTGCCAGCGGGAGGGCGGGGACAAACGCCTACGAGCAGTACTTC	CASGRAGTNAYEQYF
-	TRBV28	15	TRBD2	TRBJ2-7	TGTGCCAGCAGTCCCGCGAGCGGGAGCTTCTACGAGCAGTACTTC	CASSPASGSFYEQYF
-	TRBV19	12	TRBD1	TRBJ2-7	TGTGCCACCTCGGACAGGGAATACGAGCAGTACTTC	CATSDREYEQYF
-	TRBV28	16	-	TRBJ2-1	TGTGCCAGCAGTACCCCCGGACTTATAACCTACAATGAGCAGTTCTTC	CASSTPGLITYNEQFF
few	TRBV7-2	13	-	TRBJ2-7	TGTGCCAGCAGCTTAGACCCGCAGGGTCGGCAGTACTTC	CASSLDPQGRQYF
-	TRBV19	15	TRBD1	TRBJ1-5	TGTGCCAGTAGTATGTCTACAGGGGCCGGCCAGCCCCAGCATTTT	CASSMSTGAGQPQHF
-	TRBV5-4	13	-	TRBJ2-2	TGTGCCAGCATTCCTTCGGGGTCCGGGGAGCTGTTTTTT	CASIPSGSGELFF
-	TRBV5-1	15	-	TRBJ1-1	TGCGCCAGCAGCTTGGGCAGCGCCCTGAACACTGAAGCTTTCTTT	CASSLGSALNTEAFF
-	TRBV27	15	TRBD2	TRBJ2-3	TGTGCCAGCAGTTTAGGGCTAGCGGGAGGTAATACGCAGTATTTT	CASSLGLAGGNTQYF
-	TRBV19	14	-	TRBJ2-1	TGTGCCAGCCATACTTCCAGCGGATACAATGAGCAGTTCTTC	CASHTSSGYNEQFF
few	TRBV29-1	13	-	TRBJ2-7	TGCAGCGTTGAAGCGGAGAGCTCCTACGAGCAGTACTTC	CSVEAESSYEQYF
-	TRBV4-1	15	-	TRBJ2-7	TGCGCCAGCAGCCAAACCCGGGACTGGTCCTACGAGCAGTACTTC	CASSQTRDWSYEQYF
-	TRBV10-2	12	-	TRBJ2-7	TGCGCCAGCAGTGAGTTATCCTACGAGCAGTACTTC	CASSELSYEQYF
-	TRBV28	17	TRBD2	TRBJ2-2	TGTGCCAGCAGTGGGGGACTAGCGGGAGTCTACACCGGGGAGCTGTTTTTT	CASSGGLAGVYTGELFF
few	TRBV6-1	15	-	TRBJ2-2	TGTGCCAGCATCGCCAGGCCAAGGGGCACCGGGGAGCTGTTTTTT	CASIARPRGTGELFF
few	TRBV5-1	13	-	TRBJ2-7	TGCGCCAGCTCGATAGCGACTAACTACGAGCAGTACTTC	CASSIATNYEQYF
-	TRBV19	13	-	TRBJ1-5	TGTGCCAGTAGTTACGGGGGGGATCAGCCCCAGCATTTT	CASSYGGDQPQHF
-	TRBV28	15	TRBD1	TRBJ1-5	TGTGCCAGCAGCACAGGGGGGGAAGGCAATCAGCCCCAGCATTTT	CASSTGGEGNQPQHF
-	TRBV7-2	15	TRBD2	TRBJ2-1	TGTGCCAGCAGCTCCCGGACTAGCGGCTACAATGAGCAGTTCTTC	CASSSRTSGYNEQFF
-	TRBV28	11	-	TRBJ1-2	TGTGCCAGCAGTTACCGGGAGGGCTACACCTTC	CASSYREGYTF
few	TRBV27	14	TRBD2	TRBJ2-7	TGTGCCAGCAGTTTCTCTAGCGGGAGCGACGAGCAGTACTTC	CASSFSSGSDEQYF
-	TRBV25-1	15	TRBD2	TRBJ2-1	TGTGCCAGCAGTGAAAGGGCTAGCGGGTCAGGTGAGCAGTTCTTC	CASSERASGSGEQFF
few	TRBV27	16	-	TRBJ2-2	TGTGCCAGCAGATCTGACGTGCCGGGGAACACCGGGGAGCTGTTTTTT	CASRSDVPGNTGELFF
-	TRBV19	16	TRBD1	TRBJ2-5	TGTGCCAGTAGTATCAGGGACAGAGCTCTACAAGAGACCCAGTACTTC	CASSIRDRALQETQYF
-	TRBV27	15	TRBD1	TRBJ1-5	TGTGCCAGCAGCTCCGGGACAGGGAGACAACAGCCCCAGCATTTT	CASSSGTGRQQPQHF
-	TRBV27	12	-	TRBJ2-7	TGTGCCAGCAGACAGGACCCCGACGAGCAGTACTTC	CASRQDPDEQYF
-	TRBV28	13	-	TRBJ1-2	TGTGCCAGCAGGATGACAGGACCTTATGGCTACACCTTC	CASRMTGPYGYTF
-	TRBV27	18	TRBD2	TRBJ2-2	TGTGCCAGCAGCCGACCCACTAGCGGGAGAAGCTGGACCGGGGAGCTGTTTTTT	CASSRPTSGRSWTGELFF